This T cell receptor (beta chain) came from a study of blood T cell repertoires in COVID-19. As for the study in general: Researchers got acute and convalescent COVID-19 samples from the United States, Italy and Spain. T cells, B-cell-depleted T cells, or PBMCs provided the cDNA or gDNA that served as material.

Original data processing: Amplification of reference gene primers provided the estimated nucleated cell counts. TCRdb's copy holds only in-frame clones and misses some; the assay was immunoSEQ multiplex PCR. V and J calls and clone size follow that table, whereas D and trimming were derived from the DNA. In the table there are about 150,000 clones, about 74% of which are singletons. V was cut by 3 bases and J by 6 bases, with 12 bases left in between. The CDR3 is 14 residues long. Germline CDR1 is LNHDA and CDR2 is SQIVND (reference sequence). The clonotype comes from a man aged 45-60 years with acute or convalescent COVID-19. V is TRBV19 and J is TRBJ1-5; weak D call: TRBD1 (5 bases). Input material: peripheral blood. The DNA of the CDR3 is TGTGCCAGTAGTATTCAGGGATCGGCTCAGCCCCAGCATTTT. It specifies CASSIQGSAQPQHF.